The 3 T cell receptor beta chains presented below share a single source sample, sequenced in a study of T cell responses to AZD1222 COVID-19 vaccine. Clones were read by immunoSEQ multiplex PCR, and TCRdb kept only the in-frame ones, dropping some. The sample comprises 68,000 or so clones, around 80% of which are singletons, and about an eighth rests with the top ten. Sample: peripheral blood, taken on day 0 of AZD1222 vaccination. These receptors were taken from an adult in good health.

This clone counts as medium-sized. This chain links TRBV9 with TRBJ1-2; D may be TRBD1 (5 bases). The CDR3 spans 12 residues. The ends were cut back, 6 bases at V and 8 bases at J, with 14 bases in the middle. Germline V gene data show CDR1 as SGDLS and CDR2 as YYNGEE. CDR3 loop: CASNGGFYGYTF. The CDR3 bases are TGTGCCAGCAACGGGGGTTTCTACGGCTACACCTTC.

This clone was seen a few times. The chain uses TRBV5-1 and TRBJ2-3; D is perhaps TRBD1 (6 bases). The CDR3 length is 16 residues. Trimming took 0 bases from V and 4 from J, leaving 15 bases between them. CDR1 is SGHRS, CDR2 YFSETQ, per germline. CDR3 coding DNA: TGCGCCAGCAGCTTGGTCCCCCGGCAGGGGCCAGATACGCAGTATTTT. It is translated as CASSLVPRQGPDTQYF.

The rearrangement joins TRBV21-1 to TRBJ1-1; TRBD1 is the table's D call, not checked against the DNA. TRBV21-1 is assigned pseudogene status. There are 14 residues in the CDR3. The CDR3 region is CASSKVLQGSEAFF. DNA of the CDR3: TGTGCCAGCAGCAAAGTTTTACAGGGCTCTGAAGCTTTCTTT.